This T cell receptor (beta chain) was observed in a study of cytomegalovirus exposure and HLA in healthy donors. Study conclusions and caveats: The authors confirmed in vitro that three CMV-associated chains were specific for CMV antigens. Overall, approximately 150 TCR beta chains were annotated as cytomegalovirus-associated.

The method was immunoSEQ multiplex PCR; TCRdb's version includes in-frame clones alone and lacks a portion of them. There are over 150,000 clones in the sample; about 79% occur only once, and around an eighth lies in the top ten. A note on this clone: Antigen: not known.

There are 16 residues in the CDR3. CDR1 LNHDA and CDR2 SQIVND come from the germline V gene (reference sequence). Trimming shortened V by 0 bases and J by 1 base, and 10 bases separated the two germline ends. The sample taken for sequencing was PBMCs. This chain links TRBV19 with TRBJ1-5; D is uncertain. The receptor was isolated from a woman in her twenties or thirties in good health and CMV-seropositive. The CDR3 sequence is CASSIDQVSSNQPQHF. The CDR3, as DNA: TGTGCCAGTAGTATAGATCAGGTATCGAGCAATCAGCCCCAGCATTTT.